One and the same sample provided the 14 T cell receptor beta chains below, sequenced in a study of blood T cell repertoires in COVID-19. Generated by immunoSEQ multiplex PCR, the TCRdb table keeps only in-frame clones and is missing some. The table shows 65,000 to 80,000 clones, with over 75% occurring only once. Sequenced sample: peripheral blood. These receptors came from a man over 45 with acute or convalescent COVID-19.

This sequence joins TRBV7-9 and TRBJ2-3, with TRBD1 identical over 8 bases. The CDR3 is 17 residues long. Germline assignment: CDR1 SEHNR and CDR2 FQNEAQ (reference sequence). V shed 1 base, J shed 3 bases, and the junction held 9 bases outside the gene matches. The CDR3, as DNA: TGTGCCAGCAGCTTAGTGCAGGGCAGGGGGCAAACAGATACGCAGTATTTT. Residues: CASSLVQGRGQTDTQYF.

The chain combines TRBV7-9 with TRBJ1-2; D might be TRBD1 (6 bases). CDR1 and CDR2 from the germline V gene are SEHNR and FQNEAQ (reference sequence). The V end was cut by 5 bases, the J end by 7 bases, with 11 bases between. The CDR3 covers 12 residues. In DNA, the CDR3 is TGTGCCAGCAGCCAACTCAGGGGTGGCTACACCTTC. This encodes CASSQLRGGYTF.

The V call is TRBV5-4, the J call TRBJ2-1; a weak D match, TRBD1 (6 bases). The CDR3 loop spans 14 amino acids. V shed 4 bases and J shed 5 bases, with 13 bases lying between them. Per the germline V gene, CDR1 is SGHNT and CDR2 is YYREEE (reference sequence). In nucleotides, the CDR3 is TGTGCCAGCAGCCGAAAGACAGGTGACAATGAGCAGTTCTTC. Translating gives CASSRKTGDNEQFF.

This sequence joins TRBV15 and TRBJ1-2; TRBD1 is a possible D gene (5 bases). This CDR3 region has 14 residues. V lost 0 bases and J lost 2, with 7 bases in between. Germline-derived CDR1 and CDR2 are LNHNV and YYDKDF (reference sequence). CDR3: CATSRERGNYGYTF. The CDR3 DNA reads TGTGCCACCAGCAGAGAGCGGGGGAACTATGGCTACACCTTC.

Only one count was recorded for this clone. This chain links TRBV6-6 with TRBJ1-3; D unclear. CDR3 length: 15 residues. Deletions cut 2 bases from V and 0 bases from J, with 8 bases between. From germline, CDR1 is MNHNY and CDR2 SVGAGI (reference sequence). The CDR3, as DNA: TGTGCCAGCAGTTACGCGGCCACCTCTGGAAACACCATATATTTT. This gives the protein CASSYAATSGNTIYF.

V and J are TRBV27 and TRBJ1-2; 7 bases match TRBD1. The CDR3 is 17 amino acids. Germline V CDR1 and CDR2: MNHEY, SMNVEV (reference sequence). Trimming removed 4 bases from V and 2 bases from J; junction bases left unmatched: 13. The CDR3 nucleotides are TGTGCCAGCAGTTCCCCAACGACGACAGGGTGGAACTATGGCTACACCTTC. The encoded protein is CASSSPTTTGWNYGYTF.

Relative to its sample, this clone is medium-sized. The chain combines TRBV6-2 or TRBV6-3 with TRBJ1-6, with 7 bases lining up with TRBD1. Germline trimming cut 3 bases from V and 9 bases from J; bases unmatched to any gene: 5. The CDR3 covers 14 residues. The germline CDR1 and CDR2 sequences are MNHEY and SVGEGT. The chain's CDR3 is CASSYSTGRSPLHF. CDR3 nucleotide sequence: TGTGCCAGCAGTTATTCGACAGGGCGTTCACCCCTCCACTTT.

The chain uses TRBV24-1 and TRBJ1-2, with 11 bases lining up with TRBD1. Trimming took 4 bases from V and 4 from J; bases not matched to a gene: 4. The germline gives CDR1 KGHDR, CDR2 SFDVKD. The CDR3 is 15 residues long. This chain's CDR3 is CATSDWTGGGYGYTF. The DNA for the CDR3 is TGTGCCACCAGTGACTGGACAGGGGGCGGCTATGGCTACACCTTC.

The V gene is TRBV19, the J gene TRBJ1-1, with D unclear. Germline V lookup: CDR1 LNHDA, CDR2 SQIVND (reference sequence). V lost 7 bases to trimming and J lost 1 base, with 10 bases between them. CDR3 length equals 13 residues. The CDR3 spells CASIRQRNTEAFF. For the CDR3, the DNA is TGTGCCAGTATAAGACAAAGGAACACTGAAGCTTTCTTT.

This clone was seen more than once but under ten times. The gene calls are TRBV7-2 and TRBJ1-1; the D gene is possibly TRBD1 (6 bases). Per the germline V gene, CDR1 is SGHTA and CDR2 is FQGNSA. V was pared by 5 bases and J by 0 bases, with 10 bases between. The CDR3 runs 14 residues. This CDR3 reads CASSRGAMNTEAFF. The CDR3 nucleotides are TGTGCCAGCAGCCGGGGGGCCATGAACACTGAAGCTTTCTTT.

This clone was detected only a few times. The genes are TRBV7-9 and TRBJ1-5, with D possibly TRBD1 on 6 matching bases. Germline CDR1 reads SEHNR; CDR2 reads FQNEAQ (reference sequence). The CDR3 covers 14 residues. Trimming left V 5 bases short and J 1 base short, with 9 bases between. The CDR3 protein is CASSHDRSNQPQHF. CDR3 bases: TGTGCCAGCAGCCACGACAGGAGCAATCAGCCCCAGCATTTT. Variable domain in full (rest from reference TRBV7-9 and TRBJ1-5): DTGVSQNPRHKITKRGQNVTFRCDPISEHNRLYWYRQTLGQGPEFLTYFQNEAQLEKSRLLSDRFSAERPKGSFSTLEIQRTEQGDSAMYLCASSHDRSNQPQHFGDGTRLSIL.

This chain links TRBV7-2 with TRBJ2-5, with D uncertain. V gave up 4 bases and J gave up 5 bases, with 17 bases separating them. The CDR3 has 15 residues. The germline V gene has CDR1 SGHTA and CDR2 FQGNSA. The CDR3 coding sequence is TGTGCCAGCAGCTCCCGCGCCCACGTGCCGGAGACCCAGTACTTC. Translating gives CASSSRAHVPETQYF.

The rearrangement links TRBV19 to TRBJ2-1; 8 bases are a match to TRBD2. V shed 8 bases and J 9 bases; nucleotides not matched to a gene: 9. The germline gives CDR1 LNHDA, CDR2 SQIVND (reference sequence). The CDR3 sequence is 13 residues long. The CDR3 spells CASSGTRSGEQFF. CDR3 bases: TGTGCCAGTTCCGGGACTAGATCGGGTGAGCAGTTCTTC.

The V and J genes are TRBV12-3 or TRBV12-4 and TRBJ2-1; TRBD1 agrees at 7 bases. The CDR3 covers 12 residues. The J segment lost 8 bases and the V segment lost 6 bases, leaving 4 bases of the junction unmatched. The CDR3: CASSPTGDEQFF. The CDR3 DNA follows: TGTGCCAGCAGCCCTACAGGGGATGAGCAGTTCTTC.